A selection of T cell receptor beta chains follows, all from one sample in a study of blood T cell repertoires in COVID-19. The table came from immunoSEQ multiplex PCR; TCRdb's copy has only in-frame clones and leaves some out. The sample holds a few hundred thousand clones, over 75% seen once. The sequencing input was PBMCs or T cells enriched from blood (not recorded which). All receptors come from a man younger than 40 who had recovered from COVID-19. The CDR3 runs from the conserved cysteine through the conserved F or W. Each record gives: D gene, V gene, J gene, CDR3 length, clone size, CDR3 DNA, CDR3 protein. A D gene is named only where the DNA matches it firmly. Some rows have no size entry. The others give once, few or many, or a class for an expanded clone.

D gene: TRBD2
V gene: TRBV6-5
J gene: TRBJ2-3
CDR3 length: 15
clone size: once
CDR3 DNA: TGTGCCAGCAGTCTAGCGGGAGGGGGAGGAGATACGCAGTATTTT
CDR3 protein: CASSLAGGGGDTQYF

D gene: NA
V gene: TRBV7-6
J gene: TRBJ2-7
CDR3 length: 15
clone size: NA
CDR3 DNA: TGTGCCAGCAGCGCCCGGGACTCGTACTCCTACGAGCAGTACTTC
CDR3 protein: CASSARDSYSYEQYF

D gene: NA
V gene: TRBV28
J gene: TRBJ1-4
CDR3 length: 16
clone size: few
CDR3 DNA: TGTGCCAGTACTGAACGCGGAGGAGGAAACGATGAAAAACTGTTTTTT
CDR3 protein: CASTERGGGNDEKLFF

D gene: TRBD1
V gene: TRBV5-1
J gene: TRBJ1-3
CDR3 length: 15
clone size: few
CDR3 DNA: TGCGCCAGCAGCCTGATGACAGGGACTGGAAACACCATATATTTT
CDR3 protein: CASSLMTGTGNTIYF

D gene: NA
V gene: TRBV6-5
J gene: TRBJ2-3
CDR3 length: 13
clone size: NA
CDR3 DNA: TGTGCCAGCAGGACGGAGCTTCCAGATACGCAGTATTTT
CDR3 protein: CASRTELPDTQYF

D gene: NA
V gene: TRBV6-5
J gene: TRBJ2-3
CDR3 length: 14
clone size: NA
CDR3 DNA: TGTGCCAGCAGGCAGGGTATTAGCACAGATACGCAGTATTTT
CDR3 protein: CASRQGISTDTQYF

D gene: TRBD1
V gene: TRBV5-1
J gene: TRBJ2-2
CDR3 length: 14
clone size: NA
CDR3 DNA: TGCGCCAGCAGCAAGGGACAGGGGACCGGGGAGCTGTTTTTT
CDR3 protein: CASSKGQGTGELFF

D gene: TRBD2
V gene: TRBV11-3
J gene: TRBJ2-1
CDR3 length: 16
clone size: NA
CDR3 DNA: TGTGCCAGCAGCGTTACTAGCGGAAGCTCCTACAATGAGCAGTTCTTC
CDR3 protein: CASSVTSGSSYNEQFF

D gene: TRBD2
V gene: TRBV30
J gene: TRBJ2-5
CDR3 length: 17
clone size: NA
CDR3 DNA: TGTGCCTGGAGGGGAGCAGAGGGACTAGCGGGAGAAGAGACCCAGTACTTC
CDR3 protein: CAWRGAEGLAGEETQYF

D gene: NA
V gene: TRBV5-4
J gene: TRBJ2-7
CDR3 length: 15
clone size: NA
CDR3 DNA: TGTGCCAGCAGCTTTTCCGCAGGTTCCTCCTACGAGCAGTACTTC
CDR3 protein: CASSFSAGSSYEQYF

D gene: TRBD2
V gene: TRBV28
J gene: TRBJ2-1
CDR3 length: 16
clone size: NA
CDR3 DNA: TGTGCCAGCAGAGACATAGCGGGGCACTCCTACAATGAGCAGTTCTTC
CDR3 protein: CASRDIAGHSYNEQFF

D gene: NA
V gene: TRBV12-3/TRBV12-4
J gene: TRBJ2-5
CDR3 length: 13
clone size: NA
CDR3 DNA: TGTGCCAGCAGTCCACCGGGGCAAGAGACCCAGTACTTC
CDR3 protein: CASSPPGQETQYF

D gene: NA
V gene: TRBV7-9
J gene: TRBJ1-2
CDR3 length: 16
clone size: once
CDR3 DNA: TGTGCCAGCAGCTTAGCTCCGACAGGCGACGGTTATGGCTACACCTTC
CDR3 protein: CASSLAPTGDGYGYTF

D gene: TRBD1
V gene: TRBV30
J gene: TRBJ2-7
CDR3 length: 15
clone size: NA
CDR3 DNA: TGTGCCTGGAGCCGTCAACAGGGGGTTTTCGACGAGCAGTACTTC
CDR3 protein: CAWSRQQGVFDEQYF

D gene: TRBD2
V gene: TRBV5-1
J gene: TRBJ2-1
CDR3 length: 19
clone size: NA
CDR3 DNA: TGCGCCAGCAGCCCGGGGACTAGCGGGAGTCCGCGTTCCTACAATGAGCAGTTCTTC
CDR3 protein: CASSPGTSGSPRSYNEQFF

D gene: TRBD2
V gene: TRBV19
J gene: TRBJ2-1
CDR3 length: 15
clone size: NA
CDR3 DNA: TGTGCCAGTAGTCCCTGGACTAGCAGCAGCCGGGAGCAGTTCTTC
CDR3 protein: CASSPWTSSSREQFF

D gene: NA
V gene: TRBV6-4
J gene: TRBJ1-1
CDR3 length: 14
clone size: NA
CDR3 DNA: TGTGCCAGCAGTGACGGGGGGTTTGGGACTGAAGCTTTCTTT
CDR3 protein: CASSDGGFGTEAFF

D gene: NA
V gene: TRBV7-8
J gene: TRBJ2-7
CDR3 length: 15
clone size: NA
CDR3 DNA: TGTGCCAGCAGCTTAGAACAGGGTCTAAATTACGAGCAGTACTTC
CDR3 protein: CASSLEQGLNYEQYF

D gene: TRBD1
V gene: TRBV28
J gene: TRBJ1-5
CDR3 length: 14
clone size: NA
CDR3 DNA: TGTGCCAGCAGTTCGGGGACAGGCAATCAGCCCCAGCATTTT
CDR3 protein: CASSSGTGNQPQHF

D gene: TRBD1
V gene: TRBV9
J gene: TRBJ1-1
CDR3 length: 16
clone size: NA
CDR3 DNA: TGTGCCAGCAGCGGTGGGACAGGGGTCAGGAACACTGAAGCTTTCTTT
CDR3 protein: CASSGGTGVRNTEAFF

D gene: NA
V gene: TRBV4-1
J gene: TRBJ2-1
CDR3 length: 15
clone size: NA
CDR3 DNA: TGCGCCAGCAGCCAAAGGGGGGGCGGCTACAATGAGCAGTTCTTC
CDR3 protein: CASSQRGGGYNEQFF

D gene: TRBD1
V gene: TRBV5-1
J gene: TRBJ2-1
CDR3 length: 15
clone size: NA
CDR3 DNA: TGCGCCAGCAAGCTTGATACAGGGGTTTACAATGAGCAGTTCTTC
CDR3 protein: CASKLDTGVYNEQFF